This T cell receptor beta chain appears in the sequencing data of a study of lymphopenia after photon versus proton radiotherapy. Trimming pared 7 bases from V and 4 bases from J, leaving 13 bases between. The CDR3 is 13 residues long. CDR1 SGHVT and CDR2 SQSDAQ come from the germline V gene. Study-wide findings and caveats: Survival link was tested only in deceased patients; proton benefit remains a possibility. Under photons, naive T cells and diversity fell while effector/memory populations rose. A bigger post-nadir fall in TCR diversity correlated inversely with survival time in deceased patients. After lymphocyte nadir, photon-treated repertoires showed oligoclonal expansion, especially CD8+ Temra.

Produced via immunoSEQ multiplex PCR; TCRdb's table is partial and in-frame only. In the table there are roughly 76,000 clones, just under 95% of which are singletons. Note on this clone: Its target is unknown.

The chain recombines TRBV7-4 with TRBJ1-2; the D gene is possibly TRBD1 (5 bases). Sequenced here: peripheral blood, sampled from a patient treated with photon-based radiotherapy. The clonotype was recovered from a woman aged 40 to 49 with cholangiocarcinoma. The chain's CDR3 is CASTPGGAYGYTF. DNA of the CDR3: TGTGCCAGCACCCCGGGAGGGGCCTATGGCTACACCTTC.